A single sample is the source of the 15 T cell receptor beta chains below, sequenced in a study of shared clonotypes between healthy human individuals. Clones were sequenced by immunoSEQ multiplex PCR, and TCRdb holds only the in-frame ones, with some missing. The sample has 2 million to 2.5 million clones; around 92% are singletons. Sequencing used naive CD4+ T cells from PBMCs. The subset: CD45RA+ positively selected. These TCRs come from a man younger than 35 in good health. Some clones in this sample may be carry-over from other donors' samples.

The chain is built from TRBV5-4 and TRBJ2-1; TRBD2 aligns across 9 bases. The V segment lost 0 bases and the J segment 7 bases; nucleotides outside the gene matches: 8. This CDR3 region has 16 residues. Germline V gene sequence: CDR1 SGHNT, CDR2 YYREEE (reference sequence). The CDR3 protein is CASSLEASGISNEQFF. The CDR3 DNA reads as TGTGCCAGCAGCTTGGAGGCTAGCGGGATATCAAATGAGCAGTTCTTC.

Concerning this clone itself: The sample carries other DNA sequences with the same CDR3. The chain has TRBV5-1 and TRBJ2-5; no clear D gene. The V gene's germline CDR1 is SGHRS and CDR2 YFSETQ. This CDR3 contains 12 residues. Trimming removed 1 base at V and 4 bases at J, with 5 bases between. The CDR3 coding sequence is TGCGCCAGCAGCTTGATAGGAGAGACCCAGTACTTC. It is translated as CASSLIGETQYF.

The CDR3 reads CASSGGTAAIPVQETQYF. The DNA for the CDR3 is TGCGCCAGCAGCGGTGGGACAGCAGCTATACCAGTCCAAGAGACCCAGTACTTC. The chain has TRBV5-1 and TRBJ2-5, with TRBD1 identical over 7 bases. Germline values: CDR1 SGHRS, CDR2 YFSETQ. The trim removed 4 bases at V and 1 base at J, leaving 16 bases unmatched. CDR3 size: 18 residues.

CDR3 residues: CASSVDGAAGELFF. In DNA form, the CDR3 reads TGTGCCAGCAGCGTAGATGGGGCAGCCGGGGAGCTGTTTTTT. The rearrangement joins TRBV9 to TRBJ2-2; perhaps TRBD1 as D (5 bases). The CDR3 consists of 14 residues. V lost 0 bases to trimming and J lost 6 bases, with 9 bases between them. Per the germline V gene, CDR1 is SGDLS and CDR2 is YYNGEE.

The rearrangement uses TRBV9 and TRBJ1-4, with 7 bases matching TRBD1. Germline V gene lookup returns CDR1 SGDLS and CDR2 YYNGEE. The trim removed 3 bases at V and 6 bases at J, leaving 5 bases unmatched. There are 14 residues in the CDR3. CDR3: CASSARGVDEKLFF. The DNA of the CDR3 is TGTGCCAGCAGCGCCAGGGGGGTGGATGAAAAACTGTTTTTT. The variable domain in full, completed from reference TRBV9 and TRBJ1-4, reads DSGVTQTPKHLITATGQRVTLRCSPRSGDLSVYWYQQSLDQGLQFLIQYYNGEERAKGNILERFSAQQFPDLHSELNLSSLELGDSALYFCASSARGVDEKLFFGSGTQLSVL.

This clone was counted once. This sequence joins TRBV7-9 and TRBJ2-2; the D gene is possibly TRBD1 (6 bases). In germline, CDR1 is SEHNR, CDR2 FQNEAQ (reference sequence). The CDR3 is made up of 15 amino acids. Deletions cut 6 bases from V and 7 bases from J, with 18 bases between. Here the CDR3 reads CASRPDRTYGGELFF. CDR3 nucleotides: TGTGCCAGCAGGCCAGACAGGACTTACGGCGGGGAGCTGTTTTTT.

J is TRBJ2-5 and V is TRBV6-1; D remains ambiguous. CDR3 length equals 14 residues. Trimming left V 8 bases short and J 7 bases short, with 20 bases between. Germline values: CDR1 MNHNS, CDR2 SASEGT. CDR3 protein: CASQVWPVMGTQYF. The CDR3 nucleotides are TGTGCCAGCCAGGTCTGGCCAGTGATGGGGACCCAGTACTTC.

This clone was detected only a few times. The chain is built from TRBV15 and TRBJ1-5; 8 nucleotides agree with TRBD1. Germline assignment: CDR1 LNHNV and CDR2 YYDKDF (reference sequence). V shed 2 bases and J 8 bases; nucleotides not matched to a gene: 14. The CDR3 runs to 17 residues. This CDR3 is CATSRHRDRSPVEPQHF. In DNA, the CDR3 is TGTGCCACCAGCAGACACCGGGACAGGTCTCCCGTGGAGCCCCAGCATTTT.

On this clone: This sample includes further DNA sequences coding for the same CDR3. J is TRBJ1-2 and V is TRBV5-1, with D uncertain. Germline V gene lookup returns CDR1 SGHRS and CDR2 YFSETQ. This CDR3 region has 13 residues. Trimming left V 2 bases short and J 1 base short, with 6 bases between. The chain's CDR3 is CASSFTGNYGYTF. The CDR3 DNA reads TGCGCCAGCAGCTTTACCGGTAACTATGGCTACACCTTC.

V gene TRBV5-1 combines with J gene TRBJ1-1; a possible D gene is TRBD1 (6 bases). Germline CDR1 SGHRS, CDR2 YFSETQ. CDR3 size: 14 residues. Trimming took 4 bases from V and 1 from J, leaving 11 bases between them. CDR3 sequence (DNA): TGCGCCAGCAGCATAGAGACAGGGAACACTGAAGCTTTCTTT. It is translated as CASSIETGNTEAFF.

The V and J genes are TRBV11-2 and TRBJ1-1; D uncertain. The CDR3 is 15 amino acids. Germline V CDR1 and CDR2: SGHAT, FQNNGV. The V end lost 0 bases, the J end lost 4 bases, and 12 bases lay between the germline ends. In DNA, the CDR3 is TGTGCCAGCAGCTTAGAGCCGGGTTGGAGCACTGAAGCTTTCTTT. Amino acid sequence: CASSLEPGWSTEAFF.

The rearrangement uses TRBV6-5 and TRBJ1-5, with 11 nucleotides matching TRBD1. Germline V lookup: CDR1 MNHEY, CDR2 SVGAGI. The CDR3 runs to 14 residues. Trimming removed 6 bases from V and 5 bases from J; junction bases left unmatched: 3. CDR3 nucleotides: TGTGCCAGCAGCAGGACAGGGGGCGATCAGCCCCAGCATTTT. It yields the protein CASSRTGGDQPQHF.

Concerning this clone itself: In the same sample, other DNA sequences code for this CDR3. The chain uses TRBV20-1 and TRBJ2-5; D is unresolved. Germline V CDR1 and CDR2: DFQATT, SNEGSKA (reference sequence). This CDR3 contains 11 residues. Trimming cost V 5 bases and J 5 bases, with 9 bases left between them. The CDR3 DNA follows: TGCAGTGCTGCTGGGCGGGAGACCCAGTACTTC. It encodes CSAAGRETQYF.

The gene calls are TRBV13 and TRBJ2-1, with 10 nucleotides matching TRBD2. V trimming: 2 bases; J trimming: 9 bases; junction bases outside the gene matches: 7. CDR1 PRHDT and CDR2 FYEKMQ come from the germline V gene (reference sequence). This CDR3 comprises 15 residues. The CDR3 here is CASSLFTSGNIEQFF. CDR3 coding DNA: TGTGCCAGCAGCTTATTCACTAGCGGGAACATTGAGCAGTTCTTC.

V and J are TRBV4-1 and TRBJ2-4; 7 bases are a match to TRBD1. V shed 4 bases, J shed 1 base, and the junction held 13 bases outside the gene matches. The CDR3 has 18 amino acids. Germline V gene lookup returns CDR1 MGHRA and CDR2 YSYEKL. The CDR3 nucleotides are TGCGCCAGCAGCCCTAGCACAGGGGCGGGTTTCGCCAAAAACATTCAGTACTTC. The encoded protein is CASSPSTGAGFAKNIQYF.